This T cell receptor (beta chain) is from a study of patients and donors after allogeneic stem cell transplantation. TCRdb passed the RT-PCR reads through MiXCR, listing each CDR3 protein once. The repertoire holds some 200,000 distinct CDR3 sequences, with 41% as singletons. This clonotype occurred many times. Germline CDR1 reads SGHRS; CDR2 reads YFSETQ. The CDR3 loop spans 13 amino acids. The germline V and J ends were trimmed by 5 bases and 6 bases, with 14 bases remaining between them. Sequenced sample: blood, either unsorted or a sorted T cell fraction (not recorded which). The TCR sequence derives from a human donor who was either an allogeneic HSCT recipient or a stem cell or donor lymphocyte infusion donor (not recorded which). It is not recorded whose cells these are; they may come from a transplant donor. The J gene is TRBJ1-1, the V gene TRBV5-1; D is unclear. CDR3 DNA: TGCGCCAGCAGAGGTAGGGAAGGAGCTGAAGCTTTCTTT. Encoded protein: CASRGREGAEAFF.